This TCR beta chain comes out of a study of blood T cell repertoires in COVID-19. Germline V CDR1 and CDR2: KGHSH, LQKENI. This CDR3 spans 14 amino acids. Trimming at V came to 3 bases and at J to 5 bases, leaving 3 bases not matched to a gene. This clone showed up just a few times. Per the original data handling: The assay estimated nucleated cells by amplifying reference gene primers. Sequencing was performed with immunoSEQ multiplex PCR; in TCRdb, only in-frame clones are kept and a portion is missing. V, J and clone size are taken as reported in that table, and D and trimming were inferred from the DNA itself. The repertoire holds roughly 230,000 clones, with around 83% as singletons.

The sample taken for sequencing was peripheral blood. V usage is TRBV18 and J usage is TRBJ1-1, with 10 bases aligning to TRBD1. The sequence came from a woman aged 45-60 years with acute or convalescent COVID-19. The CDR3 bases are TGTGCCAGCTCACCGGACAGGGGGTATACTGAAGCTTTCTTT. Protein sequence: CASSPDRGYTEAFF.